This TCR beta chain originates from a study of tumor-infiltrating lymphocytes in primary liver carcinoma. Blood RNA came from unsorted whole blood; germline DNA was also extracted. The investigators made TCR beta cDNA from roughly 0.45 ug total RNA, using a constant-region primer. Slightly modified ARM-PCR with three nested multiplex PCR rounds yielded TCR beta libraries. TRBV1-TRBV30 forward and Cbeta reverse primers drove the first two roughly 10-cycle rounds. One entry per CDR3 protein results from TCRdb running MiXCR on the multiplex PCR reads. The table records under 200,000 distinct CDR3 sequences, about two thirds of them present only once. Trimming shortened V by 5 bases and J by 6 bases, and 14 bases separated the two germline ends. Germline loops: CDR1 MNHEY, CDR2 SVGEGT. The CDR3 runs to 14 residues.

This rearrangement joins TRBV6-2 or TRBV6-3 to TRBJ2-1; D unclear. The clonotype was recovered from a woman in her sixties with primary liver carcinoma and hepatitis B virus infection. Input material: peripheral blood. CDR3 residues: CASSHSASANEQFF. The CDR3 DNA reads as TGTGCCAGCAGTCATTCGGCATCCGCCAATGAGCAGTTCTTC.